The T cell receptor (beta chain) under discussion was sequenced for a study of blood T cell repertoires in COVID-19. Produced via immunoSEQ multiplex PCR; TCRdb's table is partial and in-frame only. There are some 240,000 clones in the sample; approximately 79% occur only once, and approximately 4.5% lies in the top ten. The CDR3 loop spans 16 amino acids. Losses at the gene ends were 0 bases for V and 0 bases for J; bases not matched to a gene: 3. Germline assignment: CDR1 SGDLS and CDR2 YYNGEE. Sequencing was done on a sample of PBMCs or T cells enriched from blood (not recorded which). This sequence was found in a man between 25 and 39 years old with acute COVID-19. V and J are TRBV9 and TRBJ1-3; 7 nucleotides align to TRBD1. CDR3 DNA sequence: TGTGCCAGCAGCGTAGCGGCAGGGGGCTCTGGAAACACCATATATTTT. The encoded protein is CASSVAAGGSGNTIYF.